This T cell receptor beta chain is from a study of STAT5B mutations in CD4+ large granular lymphocyte leukemia. Study context: The CDR3 'QG' motif was associated with a particular HLA allele among healthy donors.

On this clone itself: What it recognizes is unknown.

There are 13 residues in the CDR3. Germline assignment: CDR1 SGHNT and CDR2 YENEEA. Trimming shortened V by 3 bases and J by 1 base, and 6 bases separated the two germline ends. Repertoires were generated with immunoSEQ multiplex PCR, while TCRdb's copy carries only in-frame clones and drops some. The sample consists of 30,000 to 40,000 clones, about 70% of them appearing once. Study results and limitations: Main leukemic clonotypes were patient-specific, but more than 20% appeared at low frequency elsewhere. Patient CD4-sorted repertoires looked more clonal than healthy CD4+ repertoires, even without putative leukemic clones. Top patient clones used TRBV06 genes more often: 8/27 versus 2/35 in controls.

The TCR sequence derives from a human donor in good health. V and J are TRBV11-3 and TRBJ1-1; no definite D call. Sequenced material: CD4+ T cells from blood buffy coats. Here the CDR3 reads CASSFRGNTEAFF. Here the CDR3 DNA reads TGTGCCAGCAGCTTCCGGGGGAACACTGAAGCTTTCTTT.